Listed here are 3 T cell receptor beta chains from one sample, sequenced in a study of T-cell reconstitution after alpha-beta-depleted transplantation in children. The TCRbeta library incorporated unique molecular identifiers. TCRdb reanalysed the PCR reads using MiXCR and keeps one entry per CDR3 protein. The table records some 350,000 distinct CDR3 sequences, approximately 10% of them present only once. This specimen was PBMCs from the stem cell graft donor, taken from the stem cell graft. The receptors derive from a human donor who donated a stem cell graft to a child with acute lymphoblastic leukemia.

This clonotype was counted only a few times. J is TRBJ1-5 and V is TRBV5-1, with D hard to call. CDR1 and CDR2 (germline): SGHRS, YFSETQ. The CDR3 has 14 residues. Trimming shortened V by 3 bases and J by 6 bases, and 13 bases separated the two germline ends. DNA of the CDR3: TGCGCCAGCAGCTCCGACCACCGAGGTCAGCCCCAGCATTTT. Translating it yields CASSSDHRGQPQHF.

This chain joins TRBV20-1 and TRBJ2-5; 10 bases are a match to TRBD1. The CDR3 consists of 15 residues. Trimming cost V 4 bases and J 5 bases; bases outside gene matches: 10. Germline-derived CDR1 and CDR2 are DFQATT and SNEGSKA (reference sequence). The CDR3 DNA follows: TGCAGTGCTAAGCCGGGACAGGGGAAGGGCGAGACCCAGTACTTC. Translating gives CSAKPGQGKGETQYF.

This chain joins TRBV7-9 and TRBJ2-7, with 12 bases that match TRBD2. Germline-derived CDR1 and CDR2 are SEHNR and FQNEAQ (reference sequence). This CDR3 is built from 14 residues. Trimming cost V 6 bases and J 2 bases; bases outside gene matches: 2. CDR3 in amino acids: CASRGLAGPYEQYF. CDR3 bases: TGTGCCAGCAGGGGACTAGCGGGCCCCTACGAGCAGTACTTC.